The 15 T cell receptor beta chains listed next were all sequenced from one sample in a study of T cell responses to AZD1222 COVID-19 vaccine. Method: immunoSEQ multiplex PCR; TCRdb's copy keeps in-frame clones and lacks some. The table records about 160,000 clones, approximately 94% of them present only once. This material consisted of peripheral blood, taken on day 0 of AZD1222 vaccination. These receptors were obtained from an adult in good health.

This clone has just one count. The CDR3, as DNA: TGCAGCGTTGGCCAGCGGGCCAGCTACAATGAGCAGTTCTTC. It codes for CSVGQRASYNEQFF. The chain recombines TRBV29-1 with TRBJ2-1, with D possibly TRBD2 on 6 matching bases. The CDR3 runs to 14 residues. Germline-derived CDR1 and CDR2 are SQVTM and ANQGSEA. The germline V and J ends were trimmed by 4 bases and 3 bases, with 13 bases remaining between them.

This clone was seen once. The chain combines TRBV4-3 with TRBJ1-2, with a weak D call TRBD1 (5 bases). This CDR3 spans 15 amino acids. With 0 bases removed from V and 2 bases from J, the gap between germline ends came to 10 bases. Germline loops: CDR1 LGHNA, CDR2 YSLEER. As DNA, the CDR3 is TGCGCCAGCAGCCAAGAGTACAGGATAAACTATGGCTACACCTTC. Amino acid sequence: CASSQEYRINYGYTF.

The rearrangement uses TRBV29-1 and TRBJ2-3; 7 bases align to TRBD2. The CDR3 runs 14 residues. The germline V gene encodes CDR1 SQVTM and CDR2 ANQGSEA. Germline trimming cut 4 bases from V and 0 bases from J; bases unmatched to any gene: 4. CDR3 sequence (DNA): TGCAGCGTTGCCCCTAGCGGAAGCACAGATACGCAGTATTTT. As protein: CSVAPSGSTDTQYF.

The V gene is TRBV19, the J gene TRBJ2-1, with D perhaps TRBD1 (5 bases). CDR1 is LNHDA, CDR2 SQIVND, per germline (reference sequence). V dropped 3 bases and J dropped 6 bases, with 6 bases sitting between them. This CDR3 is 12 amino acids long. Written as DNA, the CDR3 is TGTGCCAGTAGTATGGGGCTCAATGAGCAGTTCTTC. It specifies CASSMGLNEQFF.

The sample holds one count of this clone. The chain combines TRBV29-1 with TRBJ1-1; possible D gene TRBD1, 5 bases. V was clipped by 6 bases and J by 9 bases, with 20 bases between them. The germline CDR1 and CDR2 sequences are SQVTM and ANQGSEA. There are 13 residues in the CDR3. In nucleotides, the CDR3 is TGCAGCGTCCTCCGGGACGAGGTTTTTCAAGCTTTCTTT. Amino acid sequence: CSVLRDEVFQAFF. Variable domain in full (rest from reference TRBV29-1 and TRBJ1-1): SAVISQKPSRDICQRGTSLTIQCQVDSQVTMMFWYRQQPGQSLTLIATANQGSEATYESGFVIDKFPISRPNLTFSTLTVSNMSPEDSSIYLCSVLRDEVFQAFFGQGTRLTVV.

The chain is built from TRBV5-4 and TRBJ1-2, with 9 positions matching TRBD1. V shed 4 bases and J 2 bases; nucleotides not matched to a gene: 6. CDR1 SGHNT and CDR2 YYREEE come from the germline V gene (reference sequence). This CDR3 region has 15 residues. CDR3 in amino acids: CASSPRDRANYGYTF. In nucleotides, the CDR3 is TGTGCCAGCAGCCCAAGGGACAGGGCAAACTATGGCTACACCTTC.

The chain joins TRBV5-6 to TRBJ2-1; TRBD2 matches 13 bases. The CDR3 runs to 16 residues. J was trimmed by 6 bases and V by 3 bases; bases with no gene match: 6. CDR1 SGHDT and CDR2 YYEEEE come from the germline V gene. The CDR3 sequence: CASSSTTSGRPNEQFF. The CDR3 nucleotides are TGTGCCAGCAGCTCTACGACTAGCGGGAGGCCCAATGAGCAGTTCTTC.

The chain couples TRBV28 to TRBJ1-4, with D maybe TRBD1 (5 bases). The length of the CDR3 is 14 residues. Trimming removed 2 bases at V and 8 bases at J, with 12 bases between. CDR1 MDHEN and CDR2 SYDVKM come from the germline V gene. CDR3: CASSLGGEVEKLFF. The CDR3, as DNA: TGTGCCAGCAGTTTAGGAGGGGAGGTCGAAAAACTGTTTTTT.

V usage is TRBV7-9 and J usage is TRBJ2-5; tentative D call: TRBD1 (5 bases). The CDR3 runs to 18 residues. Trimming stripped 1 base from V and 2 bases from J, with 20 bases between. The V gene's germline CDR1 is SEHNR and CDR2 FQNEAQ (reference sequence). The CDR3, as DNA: TGTGCCAGCAGCTTAGAGGTATTAGGGGCAGAGACTCAAGAGACCCAGTACTTC. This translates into CASSLEVLGAETQETQYF.

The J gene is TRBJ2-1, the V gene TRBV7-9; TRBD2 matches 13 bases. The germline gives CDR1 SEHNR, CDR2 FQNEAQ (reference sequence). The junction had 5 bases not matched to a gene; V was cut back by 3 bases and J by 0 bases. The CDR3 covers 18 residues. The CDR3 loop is CASSLGLAGQSSYNEQFF. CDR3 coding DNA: TGTGCCAGCAGCTTGGGACTAGCGGGACAGAGCTCCTACAATGAGCAGTTCTTC.

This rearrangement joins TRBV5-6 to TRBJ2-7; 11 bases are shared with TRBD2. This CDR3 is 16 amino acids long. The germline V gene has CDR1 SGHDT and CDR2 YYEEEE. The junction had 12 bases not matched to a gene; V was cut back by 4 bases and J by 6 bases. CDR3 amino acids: CASSLTGGLAATEQYV. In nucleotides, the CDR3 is TGTGCCAGCAGCCTAACGGGGGGACTAGCGGCCACCGAGCAGTACGTC.

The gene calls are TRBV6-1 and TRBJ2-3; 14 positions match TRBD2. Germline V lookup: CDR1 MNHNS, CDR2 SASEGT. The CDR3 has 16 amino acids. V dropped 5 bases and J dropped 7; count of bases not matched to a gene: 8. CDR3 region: CASSQGTSGSIYTQYF. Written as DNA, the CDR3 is TGTGCCAGCAGTCAAGGGACTAGCGGGAGTATATATACGCAGTATTTT.

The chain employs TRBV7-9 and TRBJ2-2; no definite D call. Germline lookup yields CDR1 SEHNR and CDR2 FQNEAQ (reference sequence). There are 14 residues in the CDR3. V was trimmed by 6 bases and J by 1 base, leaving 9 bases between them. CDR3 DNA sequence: TGTGCCAGCAGTCCGAACAAGAACACCGGGGAGCTGTTTTTT. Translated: CASSPNKNTGELFF.

In DNA form, the CDR3 reads TGTGCCAGCAGTGTACGGGACAGGGGCGGCGGCTACACCTTC. Translation gives CASSVRDRGGGYTF. This rearrangement joins TRBV2 to TRBJ1-2; 10 bases line up with TRBD1. Unmatched junction bases numbered 7, after V lost 4 bases and J lost 8 bases. The CDR3 is 14 amino acids. Per germline, CDR1 SNHLY and CDR2 FYNNEI. Full variable domain (missing parts from reference TRBV2 and TRBJ1-2): EPEVTQTPSHQVTQMGQEVILRCVPISNHLYFYWYRQILGQKVEFLVSFYNNEISEKSEIFDDQFSVERPDGSNFTLKIRSTKLEDSAMYFCASSVRDRGGGYTFGSGTRLTVV.

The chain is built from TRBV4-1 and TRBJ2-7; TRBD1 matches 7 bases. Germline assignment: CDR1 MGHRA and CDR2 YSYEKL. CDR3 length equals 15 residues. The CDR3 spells CASRQETGKSYEQYV. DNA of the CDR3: TGCGCCAGCAGACAAGAGACAGGGAAGTCCTACGAGCAGTACGTC.